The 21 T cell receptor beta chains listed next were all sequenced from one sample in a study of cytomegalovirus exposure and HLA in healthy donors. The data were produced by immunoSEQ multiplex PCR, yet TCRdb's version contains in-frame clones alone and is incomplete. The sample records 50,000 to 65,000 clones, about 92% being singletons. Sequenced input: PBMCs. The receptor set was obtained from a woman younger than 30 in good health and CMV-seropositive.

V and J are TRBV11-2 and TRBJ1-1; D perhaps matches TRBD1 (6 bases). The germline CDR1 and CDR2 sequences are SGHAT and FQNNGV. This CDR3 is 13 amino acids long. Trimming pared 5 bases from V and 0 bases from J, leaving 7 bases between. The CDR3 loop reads CASSRTVNTEAFF. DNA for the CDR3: TGTGCCAGCAGCCGGACAGTGAACACTGAAGCTTTCTTT.

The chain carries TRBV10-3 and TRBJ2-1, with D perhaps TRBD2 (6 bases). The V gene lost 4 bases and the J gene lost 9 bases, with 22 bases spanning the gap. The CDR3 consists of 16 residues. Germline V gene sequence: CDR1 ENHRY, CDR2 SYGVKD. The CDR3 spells CAISVEGGTTGSEQFF. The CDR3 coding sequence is TGTGCCATCAGTGTGGAGGGAGGTACTACGGGCTCTGAGCAGTTCTTC.

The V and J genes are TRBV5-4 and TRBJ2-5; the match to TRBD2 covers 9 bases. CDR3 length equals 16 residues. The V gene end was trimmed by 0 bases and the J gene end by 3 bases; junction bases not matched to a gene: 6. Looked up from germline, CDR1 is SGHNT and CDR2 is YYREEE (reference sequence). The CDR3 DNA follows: TGTGCCAGCAGCTTGGCTGGCGGGGGGGCAAAAGAGACCCAGTACTTC. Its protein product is CASSLAGGGAKETQYF.

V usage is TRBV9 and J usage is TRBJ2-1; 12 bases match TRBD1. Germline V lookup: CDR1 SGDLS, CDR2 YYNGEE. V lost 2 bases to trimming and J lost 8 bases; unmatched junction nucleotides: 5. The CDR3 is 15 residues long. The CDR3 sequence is CASSVSGTGGDEQFF. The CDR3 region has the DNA TGTGCCAGCAGCGTCTCCGGGACAGGGGGCGATGAGCAGTTCTTC.

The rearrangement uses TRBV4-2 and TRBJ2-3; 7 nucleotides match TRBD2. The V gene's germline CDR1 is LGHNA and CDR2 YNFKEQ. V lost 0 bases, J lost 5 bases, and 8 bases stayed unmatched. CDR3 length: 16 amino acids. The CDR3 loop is CASSQERAGVRDTQYF. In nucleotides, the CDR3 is TGTGCCAGCAGCCAAGAGCGGGCGGGGGTCCGAGATACGCAGTATTTT.

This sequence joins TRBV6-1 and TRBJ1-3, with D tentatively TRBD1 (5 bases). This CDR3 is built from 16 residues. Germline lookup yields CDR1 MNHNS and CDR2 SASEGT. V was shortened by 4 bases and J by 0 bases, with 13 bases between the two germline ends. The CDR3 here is CASSVGGVYSGNTIYF. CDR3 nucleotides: TGTGCCAGCAGTGTCGGAGGGGTGTACTCTGGAAACACCATATATTTT.

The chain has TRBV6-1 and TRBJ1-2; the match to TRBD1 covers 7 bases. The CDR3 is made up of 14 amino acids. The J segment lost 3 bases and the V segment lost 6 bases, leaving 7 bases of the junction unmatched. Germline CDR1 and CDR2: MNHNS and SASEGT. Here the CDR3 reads CASRPGTADYGYTF. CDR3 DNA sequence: TGTGCCAGCAGGCCCGGGACAGCCGACTATGGCTACACCTTC.

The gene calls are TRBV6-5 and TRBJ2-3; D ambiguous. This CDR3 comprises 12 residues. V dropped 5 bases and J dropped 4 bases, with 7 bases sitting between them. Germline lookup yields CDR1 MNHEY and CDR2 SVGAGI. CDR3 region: CASSPTADTQYF. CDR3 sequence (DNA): TGTGCCAGCAGTCCAACAGCAGATACGCAGTATTTT.

The CDR3 loop reads CASSYSRDTDLYEQYF. The CDR3 DNA reads as TGTGCCAGCAGTTACTCAAGGGACACGGACCTTTACGAGCAGTACTTC. This chain links TRBV6-5 with TRBJ2-7, with D perhaps matching TRBD1 (6 bases). Germline assignment: CDR1 MNHEY and CDR2 SVGAGI. Trimming left V 0 bases short and J 4 bases short, with 16 bases between. This CDR3 region has 16 residues.

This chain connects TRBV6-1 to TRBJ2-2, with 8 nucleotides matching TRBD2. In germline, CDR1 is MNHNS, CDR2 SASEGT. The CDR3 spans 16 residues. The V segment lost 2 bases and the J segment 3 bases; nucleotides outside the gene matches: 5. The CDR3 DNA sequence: TGTGCCAGCAGTGAAACTCGGGGGGGCCACACCGGGGAGCTGTTTTTT. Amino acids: CASSETRGGHTGELFF.

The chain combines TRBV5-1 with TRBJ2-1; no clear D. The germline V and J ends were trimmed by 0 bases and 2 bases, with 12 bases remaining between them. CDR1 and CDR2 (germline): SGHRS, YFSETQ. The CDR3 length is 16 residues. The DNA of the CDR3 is TGCGCCAGCAGCTTGGTAAGCGCATCCCCCTACAATGAGCAGTTCTTC. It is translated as CASSLVSASPYNEQFF.

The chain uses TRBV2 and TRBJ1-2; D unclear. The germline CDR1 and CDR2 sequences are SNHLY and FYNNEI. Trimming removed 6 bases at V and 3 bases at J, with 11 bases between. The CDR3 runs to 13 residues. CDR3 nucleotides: TGTGCCAGCAGCGTTGGCGGGGACTATGGCTACACCTTC. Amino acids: CASSVGGDYGYTF.

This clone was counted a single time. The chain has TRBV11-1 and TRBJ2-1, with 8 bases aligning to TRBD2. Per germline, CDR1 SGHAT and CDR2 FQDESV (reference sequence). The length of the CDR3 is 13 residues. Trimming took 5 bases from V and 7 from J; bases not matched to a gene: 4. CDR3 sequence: CASSTGLVNEQFF. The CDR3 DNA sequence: TGTGCCAGCAGCACGGGACTAGTAAATGAGCAGTTCTTC.

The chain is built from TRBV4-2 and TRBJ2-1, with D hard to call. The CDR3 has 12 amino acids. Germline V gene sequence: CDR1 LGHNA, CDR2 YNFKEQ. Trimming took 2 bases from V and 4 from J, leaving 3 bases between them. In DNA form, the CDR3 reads TGTGCCAGCAGCCAAACTTACAATGAGCAGTTCTTC. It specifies CASSQTYNEQFF.

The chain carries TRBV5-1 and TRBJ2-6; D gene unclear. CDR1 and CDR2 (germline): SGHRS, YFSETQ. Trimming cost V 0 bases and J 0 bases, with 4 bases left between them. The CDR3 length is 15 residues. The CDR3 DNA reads TGCGCCAGCAGCTTGGACGGCTCTGGGGCCAACGTCCTGACTTTC. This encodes CASSLDGSGANVLTF.

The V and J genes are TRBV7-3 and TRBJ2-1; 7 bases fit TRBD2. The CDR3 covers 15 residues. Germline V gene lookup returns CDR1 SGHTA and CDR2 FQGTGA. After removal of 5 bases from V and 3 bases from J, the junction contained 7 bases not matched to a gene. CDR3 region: CASSPTGTNYNEQFF. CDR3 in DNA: TGTGCCAGCAGCCCAACCGGGACTAACTACAATGAGCAGTTCTTC.

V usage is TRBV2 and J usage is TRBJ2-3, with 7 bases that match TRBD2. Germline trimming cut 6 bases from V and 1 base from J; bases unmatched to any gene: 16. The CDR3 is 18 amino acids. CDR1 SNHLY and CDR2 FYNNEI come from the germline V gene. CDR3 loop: CASSTWDSTAGGTDTQYF. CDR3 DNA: TGTGCCAGCAGCACGTGGGATTCTACGGCGGGGGGCACAGATACGCAGTATTTT.

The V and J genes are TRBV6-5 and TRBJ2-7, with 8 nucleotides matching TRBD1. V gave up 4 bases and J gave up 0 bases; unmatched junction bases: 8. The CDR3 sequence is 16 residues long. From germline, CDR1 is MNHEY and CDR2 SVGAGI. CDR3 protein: CASSLQQGDSSYEQYF. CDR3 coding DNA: TGTGCCAGCAGTTTGCAACAGGGGGATAGCTCCTACGAGCAGTACTTC.

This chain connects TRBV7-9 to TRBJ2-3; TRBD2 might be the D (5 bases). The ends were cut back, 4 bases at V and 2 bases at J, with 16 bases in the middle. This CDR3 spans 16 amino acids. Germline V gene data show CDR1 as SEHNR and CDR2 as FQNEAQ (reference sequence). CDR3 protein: CASSSLGMENTDTQYF. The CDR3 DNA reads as TGTGCCAGCAGCTCCCTCGGGATGGAAAACACAGATACGCAGTATTTT.

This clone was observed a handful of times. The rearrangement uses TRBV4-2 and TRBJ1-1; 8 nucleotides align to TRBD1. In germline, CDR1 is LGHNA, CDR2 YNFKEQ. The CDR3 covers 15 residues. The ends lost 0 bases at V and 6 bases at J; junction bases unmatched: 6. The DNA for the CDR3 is TGTGCCAGCAGCCAAGAGTGGACAGGGCGGGCTGAAGCTTTCTTT. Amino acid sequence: CASSQEWTGRAEAFF.

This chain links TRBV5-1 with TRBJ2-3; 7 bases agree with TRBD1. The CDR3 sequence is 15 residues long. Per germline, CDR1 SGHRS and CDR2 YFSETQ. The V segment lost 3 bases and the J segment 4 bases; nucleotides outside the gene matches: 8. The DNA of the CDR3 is TGCGCCAGCAGCTCAAAGGGGGCGCAGGCAGATACGCAGTATTTT. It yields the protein CASSSKGAQADTQYF.